This TCR beta chain was found in a study of T-cell reconstitution after alpha-beta-depleted transplantation in children. Unique molecular identifiers were incorporated into the prepared TCRbeta library. TCRdb re-called the PCR reads with MiXCR, one entry per CDR3 protein. The sample includes 490,000 or so distinct CDR3 sequences, 9.5% to 15% of them seen just once. This clonotype has more than one count but fewer than ten. This CDR3 spans 14 amino acids. Losses at the gene ends were 8 bases for V and 3 bases for J; bases not matched to a gene: 10. Germline CDR1 MNHEY, CDR2 SVGEGT. This sequence originates from a human donor who donated a stem cell graft to a child with combined immunodeficiency. This chain joins TRBV6-2 or TRBV6-3 and TRBJ2-7; 7 nucleotides agree with TRBD2. The source was PBMCs from the stem cell graft donor, collected from the stem cell graft. The chain's CDR3 is CASCPPGGNYEQYF. Written as DNA, the CDR3 is TGTGCCAGCTGCCCCCCCGGGGGGAACTACGAGCAGTACTTC.